The next 21 T cell receptor beta chains were all read from a single sample in a study of cytomegalovirus exposure and HLA in healthy donors. The study ran its PCR with 60 Vbeta and 13 Jbeta primers. The method was immunoSEQ multiplex PCR; TCRdb's version includes in-frame clones alone and lacks a portion of them. The sample is made up of some 130,000 clones, and the top ten hold approximately 1.7% of it. The sequencing input was PBMCs. These TCRs come from a young man in good health and CMV-seronegative.

This chain joins TRBV9 and TRBJ2-1; a possible D gene is TRBD2 (6 bases). This CDR3 contains 16 residues. With 0 bases removed from V and 2 bases from J, the gap between germline ends came to 12 bases. In germline, CDR1 is SGDLS, CDR2 YYNGEE. The CDR3 region has the DNA TGTGCCAGCAGCGTAGCGTTCCCGGGGGCCTACAATGAGCAGTTCTTC. Translating it yields CASSVAFPGAYNEQFF.

The rearrangement uses TRBV6-5 and TRBJ2-2; TRBD1 agrees at 7 bases. J gave up 4 bases and V 8 bases, and 4 bases lay outside the gene matches. This CDR3 is 13 amino acids long. Germline V gene lookup returns CDR1 MNHEY and CDR2 SVGAGI. CDR3 sequence reads: CASRAGGTGELFF. The DNA of the CDR3 is TGTGCCAGCCGGGCAGGGGGCACCGGGGAGCTGTTTTTT.

This chain uses TRBV6-4 with TRBJ2-3; TRBD2 matches 13 bases. The CDR3 contains 15 residues. The J segment lost 4 bases and the V segment lost 4 bases, leaving 2 bases of the junction unmatched. Germline V gene sequence: CDR1 MRHNA, CDR2 SNTAGT. CDR3 nucleotide sequence: TGTGCCAGCAGTGCCGGGACTAGCGGGGCAGATACGCAGTATTTT. This encodes CASSAGTSGADTQYF.

V and J are TRBV29-1 and TRBJ1-1; 8 bases are shared with TRBD1. J was trimmed by 1 base and V by 3 bases; bases with no gene match: 10. This CDR3 spans 16 amino acids. Germline V gives CDR1 SQVTM, CDR2 ANQGSEA. CDR3 in DNA: TGCAGCGTTGATAGAGGGCAGGGGGCTGCGAACACTGAAGCTTTCTTT. Translated: CSVDRGQGAANTEAFF.

This rearrangement joins TRBV4-3 to TRBJ2-7, with 9 bases matching TRBD2. The J segment lost 6 bases and the V segment lost 4 bases, leaving 10 bases of the junction unmatched. The CDR3 sequence is 15 residues long. CDR1 is LGHNA and CDR2 is YSLEER in the germline V gene. CDR3 DNA sequence: TGCGCCAGCAGCCTATCTGAGCTAGCGGGATTCGAGCAGTACTTC. It codes for CASSLSELAGFEQYF.

The chain combines TRBV7-2 with TRBJ2-7; D perhaps matches TRBD1 (6 bases). The CDR3 is 14 amino acids. The ends were cut back, 2 bases at V and 5 bases at J, with 13 bases in the middle. The germline gives CDR1 SGHTA, CDR2 FQGNSA. CDR3 protein: CASSLRQARNEQYF. CDR3 in DNA: TGTGCCAGCAGCTTACGACAGGCGAGAAACGAGCAGTACTTC.

V and J are TRBV27 and TRBJ2-3, with 8 nucleotides matching TRBD2. In germline, CDR1 is MNHEY, CDR2 SMNVEV (reference sequence). The CDR3 runs to 16 residues. Germline trimming cut 6 bases from V and 0 bases from J; bases unmatched to any gene: 8. CDR3 amino acids: CASRPFGLASTDTQYF. The CDR3 DNA follows: TGTGCCAGCAGACCTTTTGGACTAGCTAGCACAGATACGCAGTATTTT.

The rearrangement links TRBV9 to TRBJ2-2, with 11 bases matching TRBD1. Looked up from germline, CDR1 is SGDLS and CDR2 is YYNGEE. Unmatched junction bases numbered 4, after V lost 3 bases and J lost 0 bases. This CDR3 is built from 17 residues. CDR3 region: CASSDRTGGPNTGELFF. The DNA of the CDR3 is TGTGCCAGCAGCGATAGGACAGGGGGCCCGAACACCGGGGAGCTGTTTTTT. The complete variable domain, with remaining parts taken from reference TRBV9 and TRBJ2-2, reads DSGVTQTPKHLITATGQRVTLRCSPRSGDLSVYWYQQSLDQGLQFLIQYYNGEERAKGNILERFSAQQFPDLHSELNLSSLELGDSALYFCASSDRTGGPNTGELFFGEGSRLTVL.

The V call is TRBV5-6, the J call TRBJ2-7; tentative D call: TRBD2 (5 bases). Deletions cut 4 bases from V and 3 bases from J, with 14 bases between. CDR1 and CDR2 (germline): SGHDT, YYEEEE. This CDR3 is 14 amino acids long. CDR3 sequence (DNA): TGTGCCAGCAGCCCAGCCGGGGTCAACTACGAGCAGTACTTC. This encodes CASSPAGVNYEQYF.

The rearrangement joins TRBV2 to TRBJ1-5; 8 bases line up with TRBD1. Germline V CDR1 and CDR2: SNHLY, FYNNEI. The V gene end was trimmed by 2 bases and the J gene end by 4 bases; junction bases not matched to a gene: 16. The CDR3 has 19 amino acids. The CDR3 bases are TGTGCCAGCAGTGAAAGGCAACCCCAAGGGACAGGCGGGAATCAGCCCCAGCATTTT. Translating gives CASSERQPQGTGGNQPQHF.

V gene TRBV28 combines with J gene TRBJ2-7; 9 bases are a match to TRBD1. V lost 6 bases to trimming and J lost 4 bases; unmatched junction nucleotides: 10. Germline CDR1 and CDR2: MDHEN and SYDVKM. The CDR3 sequence is 15 residues long. DNA of the CDR3: TGTGCCAGCAGGGGAATCGGGACAGGGATGTACGAGCAGTACTTC. This translates into CASRGIGTGMYEQYF.

The rearrangement joins TRBV5-5 to TRBJ1-1, with TRBD1 as a possible D gene (5 bases). With 1 base removed from V and 3 bases from J, the gap between germline ends came to 13 bases. The CDR3 totals 15 residues. Germline CDR1 and CDR2: SGHKS and YYEKEE (reference sequence). The DNA of the CDR3 is TGTGCCAGCAGCTTGTTCTCGGGGGGAGACACTGAAGCTTTCTTT. This codes for CASSLFSGGDTEAFF. The whole variable domain, remainder taken from reference TRBV5-5 and TRBJ1-1, is DAGVTQSPTHLIKTRGQQVTLRCSPISGHKSVSWYQQVLGQGPQFIFQYYEKEERGRGNFPDRFSARQFPNYSSELNVNALLLGDSALYLCASSLFSGGDTEAFFGQGTRLTVV.

This chain links TRBV27 with TRBJ2-7; 8 bases fit TRBD1. CDR3 length: 15 residues. Germline CDR1 and CDR2: MNHEY and SMNVEV (reference sequence). Losses at the gene ends were 6 bases for V and 0 bases for J; bases not matched to a gene: 7. The CDR3: CASRLQGAPSYEQYF. CDR3 nucleotides: TGTGCCAGCAGACTTCAGGGGGCCCCCTCCTACGAGCAGTACTTC.

The V and J genes are TRBV5-1 and TRBJ2-1, with D maybe TRBD1 (6 bases). Trimming took 1 base from V and 5 from J, leaving 16 bases between them. The CDR3 sequence is 16 residues long. CDR1 is SGHRS and CDR2 is YFSETQ in the germline V gene. The CDR3 DNA follows: TGCGCCAGCAGCTTGAGGACAGATAAGTGGGACAATGAGCAGTTCTTC. Translating gives CASSLRTDKWDNEQFF. The full variable domain, in which reference TRBV5-1 and TRBJ2-1 provide the parts outside the CDR3, is KAGVTQTPRYLIKTRGQQVTLSCSPISGHRSVSWYQQTPGQGLQFLFEYFSETQRNKGNFPGRFSGRQFSNSRSEMNVSTLELGDSALYLCASSLRTDKWDNEQFFGPGTRLTVL.

The chain is built from TRBV19 and TRBJ2-7; 7 bases line up with TRBD1. Germline values: CDR1 LNHDA, CDR2 SQIVND (reference sequence). After removal of 9 bases from V and 7 bases from J, the junction contained 6 bases not matched to a gene. There are 11 residues in the CDR3. The CDR3: CASSPRGEQYF. CDR3 bases: TGTGCCAGCTCACCCAGGGGGGAGCAGTACTTC.

The CDR3 loop reads CASSLVGSTDTQYF. In nucleotides, the CDR3 is TGCGCCAGCAGCTTGGTCGGTAGCACAGATACGCAGTATTTT. The V call is TRBV5-1, the J call TRBJ2-3; no definite D call. Trimming shortened V by 0 bases and J by 0 bases, and 5 bases separated the two germline ends. The germline gives CDR1 SGHRS, CDR2 YFSETQ. The CDR3 is 14 amino acids.

V gene TRBV6-5 combines with J gene TRBJ2-7; weak D call: TRBD1 (6 bases). CDR3 length: 13 amino acids. Looked up from germline, CDR1 is MNHEY and CDR2 is SVGAGI. Trimming removed 8 bases at V and 2 bases at J, with 13 bases between. As DNA, the CDR3 is TGTGCCAGCCAAGGGGGTAGCACCTACGAGCAGTACTTC. Protein product: CASQGGSTYEQYF.

This chain uses TRBV28 with TRBJ2-6, with D perhaps TRBD1 (6 bases). This CDR3 comprises 17 residues. V dropped 6 bases and J dropped 0 bases, with 15 bases sitting between them. Germline V lookup: CDR1 MDHEN, CDR2 SYDVKM. Written as DNA, the CDR3 is TGTGCCAGCAGCGCACCGGGACAAACCTCTGGGGCCAACGTCCTGACTTTC. It translates to CASSAPGQTSGANVLTF.

V usage is TRBV29-1 and J usage is TRBJ1-2; 11 bases fit TRBD1. The ends lost 8 bases at V and 7 bases at J; junction bases unmatched: 9. This CDR3 contains 13 residues. The germline gives CDR1 SQVTM, CDR2 ANQGSEA. The CDR3 here is CSTPGQGVSGYTF. The CDR3 DNA reads TGCAGCACCCCGGGACAGGGGGTTTCTGGCTACACCTTC.

V and J are TRBV7-2 and TRBJ1-2; 11 bases fit TRBD1. Trimming removed 5 bases from V and 8 bases from J; junction bases left unmatched: 4. CDR1 is SGHTA, CDR2 FQGNSA, per germline. The CDR3 sequence is 13 residues long. CDR3 sequence reads: CASSLRTGGGYTF. The CDR3 nucleotides read TGTGCCAGCAGCCTGAGGACAGGGGGCGGCTACACCTTC.

The chain is built from TRBV5-1 and TRBJ1-1, with 10 bases that match TRBD1. Per germline, CDR1 SGHRS and CDR2 YFSETQ. The V and J ends lost 4 bases and 0 bases, in that order; junction bases with no gene match: 9. The length of the CDR3 is 17 residues. This CDR3 is CASSHPGTGAMNTEAFF. CDR3 DNA: TGCGCCAGCAGCCATCCCGGGACAGGGGCCATGAACACTGAAGCTTTCTTT. The variable domain in full, completed from reference TRBV5-1 and TRBJ1-1, reads KAGVTQTPRYLIKTRGQQVTLSCSPISGHRSVSWYQQTPGQGLQFLFEYFSETQRNKGNFPGRFSGRQFSNSRSEMNVSTLELGDSALYLCASSHPGTGAMNTEAFFGQGTRLTVV.